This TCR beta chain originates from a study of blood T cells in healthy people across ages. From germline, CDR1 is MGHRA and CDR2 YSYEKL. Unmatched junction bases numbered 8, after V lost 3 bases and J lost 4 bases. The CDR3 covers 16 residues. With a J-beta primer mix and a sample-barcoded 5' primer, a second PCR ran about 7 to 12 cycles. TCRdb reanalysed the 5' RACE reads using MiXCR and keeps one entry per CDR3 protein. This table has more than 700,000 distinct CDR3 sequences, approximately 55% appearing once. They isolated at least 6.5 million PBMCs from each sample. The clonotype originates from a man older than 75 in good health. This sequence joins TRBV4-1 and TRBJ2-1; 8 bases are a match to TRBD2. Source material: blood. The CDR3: CASSQAPGGRYNEQFF. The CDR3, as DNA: TGCGCCAGCAGCCAGGCACCTGGCGGGAGGTACAATGAGCAGTTCTTC.